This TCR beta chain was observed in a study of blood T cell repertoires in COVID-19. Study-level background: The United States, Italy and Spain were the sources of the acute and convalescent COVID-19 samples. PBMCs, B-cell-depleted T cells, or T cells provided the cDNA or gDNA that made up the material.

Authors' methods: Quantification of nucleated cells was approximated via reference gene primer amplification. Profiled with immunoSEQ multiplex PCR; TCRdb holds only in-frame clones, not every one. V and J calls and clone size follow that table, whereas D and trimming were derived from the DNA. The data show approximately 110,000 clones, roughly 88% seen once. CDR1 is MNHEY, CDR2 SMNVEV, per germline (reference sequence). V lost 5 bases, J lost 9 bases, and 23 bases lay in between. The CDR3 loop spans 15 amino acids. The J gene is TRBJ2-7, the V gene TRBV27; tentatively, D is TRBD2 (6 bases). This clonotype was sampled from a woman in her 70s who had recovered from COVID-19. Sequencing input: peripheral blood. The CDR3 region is CASSPREASSLGQYF. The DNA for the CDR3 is TGTGCCAGCAGTCCTAGGGAGGCAAGCTCTCTAGGGCAGTACTTC.